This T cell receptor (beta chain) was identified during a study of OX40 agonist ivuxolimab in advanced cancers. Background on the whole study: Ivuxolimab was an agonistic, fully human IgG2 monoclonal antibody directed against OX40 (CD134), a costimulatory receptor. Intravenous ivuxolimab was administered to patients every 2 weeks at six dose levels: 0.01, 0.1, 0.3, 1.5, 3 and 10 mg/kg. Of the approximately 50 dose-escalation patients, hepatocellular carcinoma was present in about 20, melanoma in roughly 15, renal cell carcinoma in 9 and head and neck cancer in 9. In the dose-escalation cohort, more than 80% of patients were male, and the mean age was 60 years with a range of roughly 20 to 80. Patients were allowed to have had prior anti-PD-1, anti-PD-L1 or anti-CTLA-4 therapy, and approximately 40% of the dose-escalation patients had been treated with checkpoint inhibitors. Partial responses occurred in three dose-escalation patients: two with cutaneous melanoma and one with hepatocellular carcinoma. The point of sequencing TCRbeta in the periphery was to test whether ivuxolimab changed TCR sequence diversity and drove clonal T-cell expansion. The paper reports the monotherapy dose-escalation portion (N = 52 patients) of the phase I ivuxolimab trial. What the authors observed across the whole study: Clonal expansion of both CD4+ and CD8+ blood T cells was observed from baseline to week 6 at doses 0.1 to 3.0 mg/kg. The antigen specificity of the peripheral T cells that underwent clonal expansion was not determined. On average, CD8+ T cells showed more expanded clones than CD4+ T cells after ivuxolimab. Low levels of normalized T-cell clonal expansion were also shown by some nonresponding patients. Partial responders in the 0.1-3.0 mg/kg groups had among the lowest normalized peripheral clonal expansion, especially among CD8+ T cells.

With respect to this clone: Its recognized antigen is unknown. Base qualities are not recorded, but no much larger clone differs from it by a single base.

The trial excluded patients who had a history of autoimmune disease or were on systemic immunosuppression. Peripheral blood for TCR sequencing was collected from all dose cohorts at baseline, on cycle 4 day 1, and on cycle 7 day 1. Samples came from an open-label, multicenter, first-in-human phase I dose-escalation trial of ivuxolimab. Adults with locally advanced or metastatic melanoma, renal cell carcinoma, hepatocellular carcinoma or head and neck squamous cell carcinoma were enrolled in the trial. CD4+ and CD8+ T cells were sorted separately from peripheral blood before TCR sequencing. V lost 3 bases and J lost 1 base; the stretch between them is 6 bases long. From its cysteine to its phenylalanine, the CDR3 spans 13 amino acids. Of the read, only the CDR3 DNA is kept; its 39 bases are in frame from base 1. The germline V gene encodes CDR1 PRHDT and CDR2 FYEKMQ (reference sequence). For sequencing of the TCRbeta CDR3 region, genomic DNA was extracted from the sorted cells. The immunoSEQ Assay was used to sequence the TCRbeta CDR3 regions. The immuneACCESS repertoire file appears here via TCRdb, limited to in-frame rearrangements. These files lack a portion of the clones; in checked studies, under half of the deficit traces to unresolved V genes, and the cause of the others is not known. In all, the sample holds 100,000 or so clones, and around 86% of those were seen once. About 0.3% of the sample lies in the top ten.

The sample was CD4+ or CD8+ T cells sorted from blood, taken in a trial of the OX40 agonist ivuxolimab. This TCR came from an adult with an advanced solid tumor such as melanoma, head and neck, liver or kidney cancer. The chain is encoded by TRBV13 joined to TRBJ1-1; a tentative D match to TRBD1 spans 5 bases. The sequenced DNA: TGTGCCAGCAGCTTTGGGGCGAACACTGAAGCTTTCTTT. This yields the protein CASSFGANTEAFF.